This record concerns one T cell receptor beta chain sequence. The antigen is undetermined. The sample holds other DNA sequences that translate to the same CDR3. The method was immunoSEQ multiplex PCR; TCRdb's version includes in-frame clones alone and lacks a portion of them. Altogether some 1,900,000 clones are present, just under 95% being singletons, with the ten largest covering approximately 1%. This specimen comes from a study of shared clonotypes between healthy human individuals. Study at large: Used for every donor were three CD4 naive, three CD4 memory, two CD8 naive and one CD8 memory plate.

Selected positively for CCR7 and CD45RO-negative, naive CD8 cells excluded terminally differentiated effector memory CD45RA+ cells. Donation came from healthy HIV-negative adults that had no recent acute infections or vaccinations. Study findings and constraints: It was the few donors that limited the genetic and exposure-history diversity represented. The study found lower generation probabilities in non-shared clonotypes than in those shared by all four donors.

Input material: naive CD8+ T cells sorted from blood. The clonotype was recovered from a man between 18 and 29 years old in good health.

The CDR3 reads CASSLSVETQYF. As DNA, the CDR3 is TGCGCCAGCAGCTTGAGTGTGGAGACCCAGTACTTC. The chain couples TRBV5-1 to TRBJ2-5; D unclear. Germline CDR1 SGHRS, CDR2 YFSETQ. The CDR3 is 12 residues long. Trimming left V 1 base short and J 5 bases short, with 6 bases between.